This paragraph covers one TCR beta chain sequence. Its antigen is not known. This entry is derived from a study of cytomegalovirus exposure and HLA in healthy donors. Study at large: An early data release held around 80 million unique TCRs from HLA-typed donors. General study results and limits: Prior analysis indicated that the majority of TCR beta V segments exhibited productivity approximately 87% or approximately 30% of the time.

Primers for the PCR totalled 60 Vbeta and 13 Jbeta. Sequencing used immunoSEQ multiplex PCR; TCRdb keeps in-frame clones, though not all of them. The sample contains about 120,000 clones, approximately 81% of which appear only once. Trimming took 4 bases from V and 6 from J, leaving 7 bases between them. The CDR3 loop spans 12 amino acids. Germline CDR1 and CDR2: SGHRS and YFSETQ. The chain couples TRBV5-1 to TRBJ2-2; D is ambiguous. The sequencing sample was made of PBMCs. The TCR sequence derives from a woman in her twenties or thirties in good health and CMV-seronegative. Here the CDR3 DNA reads TGCGCCAGCAGCACACACGCCGGGGAGCTGTTTTTT. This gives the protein CASSTHAGELFF.